This record looks at one T cell receptor beta chain sequence and its context. This receptor's antigen is unknown. No qualities accompany the bases; no much larger clone lies one base away. V gives up 0 bases and J gives up 8 bases, and the segment between their germline ends measures 22 bases. The CDR3 sequence holds 16 residues, the cysteine and phenylalanine included. The only DNA kept is the CDR3, 48 bases in frame from the first base. The germline V gene specifies SQVTM as CDR1 and ANQGSEA as CDR2. This sample is part of a study of T cells in narcolepsy (dated by TCRdb to 2017 to 2018). Notes on the research overall: Patients with narcolepsy type 1 or type 2 (NT1, NT2) and healthy control donors were enrolled in the study. Autoreactive T cells targeting hypocretin neuron self-antigens (hypocretin, TRIB2) were sought in narcolepsy patients, and TCR Vbeta sequencing was used to track clonotypes in blood and CSF.

For TCR Vbeta sequencing, memory CD4+ T cells were sorted ex vivo from the peripheral blood of narcolepsy patients and healthy controls. The protocol used for the library was the immunoSEQ multiplex PCR assay. The source is immuneACCESS, and TCRdb retained only in-frame sequences with V and J called. Part of the clones is not carried over; for the studies checked, unresolved V genes explain less than half of this, and the remainder is unexplained. The sample table contains tens of thousands of clones; only one count was recorded for more than 70% of them. Around 1.2% of the sample goes to the ten largest clones. On the study overall, not on this receptor specifically: Patients and controls had comparable numbers of sequenced blood memory CD4+ clonotypes, averaging about 37,000 and 33,000, respectively. Some blood memory CD4+ repertoires from patients and controls contained no sequences matching autoreactive T cell clones. According to the report, autoreactive clonotypes were detected serially in the blood of the same patients and of different patients, but not in healthy controls. In plots comparing CSF and blood CD4+ T cell clonotypes from the same patient, HCRT-specific and TRIB2-specific autoreactive clonotypes were highlighted.

Material for sequencing was CD45RA- memory CD4+ T cells from PBMCs. Read against the paper, the sample's cell subset or site label means: memory T cells sorted ex vivo from peripheral blood. The chain employs TRBV29-1 and TRBJ1-2; the D gene remains uncertain. The sequence derives from a human donor with narcolepsy. The CDR3 is CSVEERLSATSRGYTF. The DNA sequence follows: TGCAGCGTTGAAGAGCGGTTGTCCGCCACCTCTAGGGGCTACACCTTC.